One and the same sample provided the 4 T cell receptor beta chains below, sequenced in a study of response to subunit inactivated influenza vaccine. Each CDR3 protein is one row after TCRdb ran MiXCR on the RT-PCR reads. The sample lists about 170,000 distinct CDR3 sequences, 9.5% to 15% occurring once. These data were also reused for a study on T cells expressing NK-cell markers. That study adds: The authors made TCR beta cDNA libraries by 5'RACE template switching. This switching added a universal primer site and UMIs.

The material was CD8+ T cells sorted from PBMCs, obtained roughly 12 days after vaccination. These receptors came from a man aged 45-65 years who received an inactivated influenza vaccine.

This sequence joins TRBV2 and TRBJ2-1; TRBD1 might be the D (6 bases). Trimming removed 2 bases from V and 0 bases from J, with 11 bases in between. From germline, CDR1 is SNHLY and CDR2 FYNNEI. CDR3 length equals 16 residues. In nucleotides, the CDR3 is TGTGCCAGCAGTGAACTCAGGGGAAGCTCCTACAATGAGCAGTTCTTC. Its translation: CASSELRGSSYNEQFF.

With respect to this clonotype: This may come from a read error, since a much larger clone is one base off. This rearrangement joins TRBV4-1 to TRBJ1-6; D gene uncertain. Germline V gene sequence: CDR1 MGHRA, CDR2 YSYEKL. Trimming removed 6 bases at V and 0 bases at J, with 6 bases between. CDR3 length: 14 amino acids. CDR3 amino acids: CASRHSSYNSPLHF. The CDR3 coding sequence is TGCGCCAGCAGGCACAGCTCCTATAATTCACCCCTCCACTTT.

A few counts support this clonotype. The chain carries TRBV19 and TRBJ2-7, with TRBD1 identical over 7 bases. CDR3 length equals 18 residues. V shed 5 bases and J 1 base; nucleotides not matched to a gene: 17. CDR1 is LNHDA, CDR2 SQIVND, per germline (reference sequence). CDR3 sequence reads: CASSGTFRGQDYSYEQYF. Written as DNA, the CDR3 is TGTGCCAGTAGTGGCACCTTCCGAGGACAGGATTATTCCTACGAGCAGTACTTC.

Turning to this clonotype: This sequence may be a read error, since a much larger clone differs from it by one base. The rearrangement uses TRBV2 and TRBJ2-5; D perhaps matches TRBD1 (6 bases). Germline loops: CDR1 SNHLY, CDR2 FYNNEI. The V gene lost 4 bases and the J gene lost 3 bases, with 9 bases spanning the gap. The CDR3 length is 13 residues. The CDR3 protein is CASSGPGEETQYF. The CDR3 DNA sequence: TGTGCCAGCAGTGGGCCAGGGGAAGAGACCCAGTACTTC.